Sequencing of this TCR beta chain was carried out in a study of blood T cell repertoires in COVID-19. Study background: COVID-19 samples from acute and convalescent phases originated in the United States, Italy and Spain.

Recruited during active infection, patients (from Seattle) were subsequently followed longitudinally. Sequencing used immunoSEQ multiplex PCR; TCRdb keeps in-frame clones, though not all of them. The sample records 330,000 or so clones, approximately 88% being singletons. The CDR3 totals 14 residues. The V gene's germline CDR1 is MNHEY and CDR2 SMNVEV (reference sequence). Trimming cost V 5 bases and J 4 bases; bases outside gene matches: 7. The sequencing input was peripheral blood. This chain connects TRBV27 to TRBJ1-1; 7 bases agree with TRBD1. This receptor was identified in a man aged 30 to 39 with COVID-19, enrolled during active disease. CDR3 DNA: TGTGCCAGCAGTGACAGGGATCTGAGCACTGAAGCTTTCTTT. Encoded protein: CASSDRDLSTEAFF.